The following is a TCR beta chain sequence with its context. From germline, CDR1 is MNHNS and CDR2 SASEGT. This CDR3 is 14 amino acids long. This sample is part of a study of monozygotic twins with inflammatory bowel disease. TCRdb derives one entry per CDR3 protein from the 5' RACE reads, leaving out DNA. Recorded here are 330,000 or so distinct CDR3 sequences; the top ten clones represent around 2%. V gene TRBV6-1 combines with J gene TRBJ1-2; without DNA, the TCRdb call of TRBD1 cannot be checked. The receptor was isolated from a human donor with ulcerative colitis or Crohn's disease, or a healthy co-twin of an affected twin (not recorded which). The sample taken for sequencing was blood. This CDR3 reads CASSERGASDGYTF.